Listed here is a single T cell receptor (beta chain). The germline V gene has CDR1 KGHSH and CDR2 LQKENI. This CDR3 region has 16 residues. V gave up 1 base and J gave up 4 bases, with 16 bases separating them. A sample-barcoded 5' primer and a J-beta primer mix were used in a second PCR of roughly 7 to 11 cycles. The authors tagged each cDNA molecule using a template-switch adaptor with 12 random nucleotides. TCRdb re-analysed the 5' RACE reads in MiXCR, keeping a single row per CDR3 protein. Of under 800,000 distinct CDR3 sequences detected, 21% appear once; the ten largest clones hold roughly 3.7%. This sample was included in a study of blood T cells in healthy people across ages. About the research overall: Researchers report that template switching captured about one barcoded beta molecule per two T cells.

The TCR sequence derives from a man aged 70 or older in good health. The chain links TRBV18 to TRBJ2-5; a weak D match, TRBD1 (6 bases). The sample consisted of blood. CDR3 DNA: TGTGCCAGCTCACCACTTCAGGCCCGAGGGGGAGAGACCCAGTACTTC. The encoded protein is CASSPLQARGGETQYF.